This is a list of T cell receptor beta chains from one sample in a study of shared clonotypes between healthy human individuals. Sequencing was performed with immunoSEQ multiplex PCR; in TCRdb, only in-frame clones are kept and a portion is missing. The sample carries 1,400,000 or so clones, around 98.5% recorded once. Sequencing input: naive CD4+ T cells sorted from blood. The origin of the receptors is a man aged 30-40 years in good health. Both conserved end residues are part of each CDR3. Each record gives: D gene, J gene, V gene, clone size, CDR3 DNA, CDR3 protein. D genes are given only for firm matches. Clone size is given for some rows only: seen once, a few or many times, or a class if the clone is expanded.

D: .; J: TRBJ2-1; V: TRBV28; size: few; DNA: TGTGCCAGCAGTAAACAGGGATGGCAGTTCTTC; CDR3: CASSKQGWQFF
D: .; J: TRBJ1-2; V: TRBV19; size: .; DNA: TGTGCCAGTAGTATCATCTCAGGGTACGGCTACACCTTC; CDR3: CASSIISGYGYTF
D: .; J: TRBJ2-2; V: TRBV28; size: .; DNA: TGTGCCAGCAGTTTAGGAGGGGCATTCCGTACCGGGGAGCTGTTTTTT; CDR3: CASSLGGAFRTGELFF
D: .; J: TRBJ2-4; V: TRBV13; size: .; DNA: TGTGCCAGCAGTCTCCGAGGGGGCAAAAACATTCAGTACTTC; CDR3: CASSLRGGKNIQYF
D: TRBD2; J: TRBJ2-1; V: TRBV6-1; size: once; DNA: TGTGCCAGCAGTGAAGCGCACGCGGGGGTGGGCAATGAGCAGTTCTTC; CDR3: CASSEAHAGVGNEQFF
D: TRBD2; J: TRBJ2-1; V: TRBV7-9; size: .; DNA: TGTGCCAGCGGGGGTGGGAGGGACAATGAGCAGTTCTTC; CDR3: CASGGGRDNEQFF
D: .; J: TRBJ2-5; V: TRBV27; size: .; DNA: TGTGCCAGCAGGTTACTCCGGGACCCGAAGGCCCAGTACTTC; CDR3: CASRLLRDPKAQYF
D: TRBD2; J: TRBJ2-3; V: TRBV28; size: once; DNA: TGTGCCAGCAGTCCTCTGACTAGCGCTTTATGGCCAGATACGCAGTATTTT; CDR3: CASSPLTSALWPDTQYF
D: .; J: TRBJ1-3; V: TRBV7-9; size: .; DNA: TGTGCCAGCAGCTCCGACAGGACGGGCTCTGGAAACACCATATATTTT; CDR3: CASSSDRTGSGNTIYF
D: .; J: TRBJ1-4; V: TRBV5-1; size: .; DNA: TGCGCCAGCAGCTTTAGAGGGGGGCCAGATAATGAAAAACTGTTTTTT; CDR3: CASSFRGGPDNEKLFF
D: .; J: TRBJ2-7; V: TRBV19; size: .; DNA: TGTGCCAGTAGTACCTTCGGGACGGCTCTTGGCGAGCAGTACTTC; CDR3: CASSTFGTALGEQYF
D: TRBD2; J: TRBJ2-1; V: TRBV25-1; size: .; DNA: TGTGCCAGCAGTGGGCTTCCGGGACTAGCGGGAGTTAATGAGCAGTTCTTC; CDR3: CASSGLPGLAGVNEQFF
D: TRBD1; J: TRBJ2-5; V: TRBV27; size: .; DNA: TGTGCCAGCAGTGTCACAGGGGGCGTCGGGACCCAGTACTTC; CDR3: CASSVTGGVGTQYF
D: .; J: TRBJ2-7; V: TRBV21-1; size: .; DNA: TGTGCCAGCAGCAAAGCACTAGCGGGGAGCAACGAGCAGTACTTC; CDR3: CASSKALAGSNEQYF
D: TRBD2; J: TRBJ2-2; V: TRBV29-1; size: .; DNA: TGCAGCGTTCGTAGCGGGTTGGCTTCAACCGGGGAGCTGTTTTTT; CDR3: CSVRSGLASTGELFF
D: .; J: TRBJ1-1; V: TRBV5-1; size: .; DNA: TGCGCCAGCAGCTTGGCTACAGACATGAACACTGAAGCTTTCTTT; CDR3: CASSLATDMNTEAFF